Here is one T cell receptor (beta chain) with its context. Its cognate antigen has yet to be identified. Nothing much larger sits one base from this clone, and base qualities are not available. This entry belongs to a study of T cell changes during pregnancy in multiple sclerosis (dated by TCRdb to about 2019). Looking at the study overall: Changes in the T cell repertoire over the course of pregnancy were examined in this study in women with multiple sclerosis.

The germline V and J ends show losses of 3 bases and 1 base respectively, and no gene match explains 8 bases of the junction. The CDR3 numbers 16 residues from cysteine through phenylalanine. Only CDR3 DNA remains: 48 bases, in frame from the first base. The germline V gene supplies CDR1 MGHRA and CDR2 YSYEKL. The library was obtained by the immunoSEQ multiplex PCR assay. Entries here come from immuneACCESS through TCRdb and include only in-frame sequences with V and J called. Some clones fail to appear in such tables; in the studies checked, an unresolved V gene covers under half of the shortfall, and the cause of the remainder is unknown. The sample table holds around 30,000 clones, of which over 75% were seen once. Around 7.9% of the sample rests with the top ten.

This TCR was recovered from a female donor with multiple sclerosis, enrolled in a pregnancy study. This sequence uses TRBV4-1 and TRBJ2-7, and 8 bases in between align with TRBD2. The starting material was CD8+ T cells from peripheral blood mononuclear cells, obtained after pregnancy. The DNA is TGCGCCAGCAGCCACTCTATTAGCGGGATTTCCTACGAGCAGTACTTC. Its coded protein is CASSHSISGISYEQYF.